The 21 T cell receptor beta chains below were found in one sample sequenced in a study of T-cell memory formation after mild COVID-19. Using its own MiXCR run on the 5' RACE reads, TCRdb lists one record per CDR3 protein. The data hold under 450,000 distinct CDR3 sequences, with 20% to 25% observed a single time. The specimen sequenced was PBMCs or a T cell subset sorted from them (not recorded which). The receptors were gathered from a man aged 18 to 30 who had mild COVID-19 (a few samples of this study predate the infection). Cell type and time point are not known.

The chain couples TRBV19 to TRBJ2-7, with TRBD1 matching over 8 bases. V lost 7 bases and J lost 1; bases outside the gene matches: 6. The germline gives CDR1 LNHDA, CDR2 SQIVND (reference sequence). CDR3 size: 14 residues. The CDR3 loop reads CASTSRTGSYEQYF. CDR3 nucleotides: TGTGCCAGTACCTCAAGGACAGGGTCCTACGAGCAGTACTTC.

DNA of the CDR3: TGTGCCACTCAGGGGCGGGGGGCCGGAGAGACCCAGTACTTC. This sequence encodes CATQGRGAGETQYF. V is TRBV10-3 and J is TRBJ2-5; the match to TRBD2 covers 8 bases. V shed 10 bases and J 4 bases; nucleotides not matched to a gene: 11. CDR1 and CDR2 from the germline V gene are ENHRY and SYGVKD. This CDR3 region has 14 residues.

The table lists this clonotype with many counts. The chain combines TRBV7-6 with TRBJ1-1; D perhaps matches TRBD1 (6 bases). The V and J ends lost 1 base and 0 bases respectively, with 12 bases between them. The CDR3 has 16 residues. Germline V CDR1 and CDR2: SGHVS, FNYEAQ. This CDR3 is CASSLGVTGLNTEAFF. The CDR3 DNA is TGTGCCAGCAGCTTAGGGGTAACAGGGTTGAACACTGAAGCTTTCTTT.

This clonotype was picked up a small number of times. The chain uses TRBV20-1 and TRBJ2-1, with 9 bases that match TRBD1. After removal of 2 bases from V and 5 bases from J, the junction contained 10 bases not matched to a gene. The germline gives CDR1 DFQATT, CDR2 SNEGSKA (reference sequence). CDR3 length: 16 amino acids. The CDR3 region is CSARRQGEGRNNEQFF. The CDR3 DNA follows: TGCAGTGCTAGACGACAGGGGGAAGGGAGGAACAATGAGCAGTTCTTC.

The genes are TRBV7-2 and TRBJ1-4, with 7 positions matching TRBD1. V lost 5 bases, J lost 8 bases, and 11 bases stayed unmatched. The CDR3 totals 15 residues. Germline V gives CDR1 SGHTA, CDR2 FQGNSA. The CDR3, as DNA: TGTGCCAGCAGCAGAGGGGGCGCCGGAGAAGAAAAACTGTTTTTT. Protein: CASSRGGAGEEKLFF.

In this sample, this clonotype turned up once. This CDR3 is CASSYRTGGTQYF. CDR3 DNA: TGTGCCAGCAGTTACCGGACAGGGGGGACCCAGTACTTC. The chain couples TRBV6-5 to TRBJ2-5; TRBD1 matches at 10 bases. The CDR3 is 13 residues long. V was pared by 2 bases and J by 7 bases, with 1 base of the junction left unmatched. Germline CDR1 is MNHEY and CDR2 is SVGAGI.

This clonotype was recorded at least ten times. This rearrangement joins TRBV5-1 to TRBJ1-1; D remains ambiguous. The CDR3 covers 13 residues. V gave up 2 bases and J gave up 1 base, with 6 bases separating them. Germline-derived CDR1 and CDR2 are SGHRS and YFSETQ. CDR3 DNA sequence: TGCGCCAGCAGCTTCAGGAAGAACACTGAAGCTTTCTTT. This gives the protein CASSFRKNTEAFF. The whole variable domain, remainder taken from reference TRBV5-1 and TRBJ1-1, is KAGVTQTPRYLIKTRGQQVTLSCSPISGHRSVSWYQQTPGQGLQFLFEYFSETQRNKGNFPGRFSGRQFSNSRSEMNVSTLELGDSALYLCASSFRKNTEAFFGQGTRLTVV.

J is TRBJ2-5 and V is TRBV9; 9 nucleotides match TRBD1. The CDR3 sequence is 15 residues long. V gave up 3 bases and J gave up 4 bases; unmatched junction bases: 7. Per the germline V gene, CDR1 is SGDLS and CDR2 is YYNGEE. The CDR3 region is CASSAGTGPGETQYF. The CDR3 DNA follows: TGTGCCAGCAGCGCAGGGACAGGGCCTGGAGAGACCCAGTACTTC.

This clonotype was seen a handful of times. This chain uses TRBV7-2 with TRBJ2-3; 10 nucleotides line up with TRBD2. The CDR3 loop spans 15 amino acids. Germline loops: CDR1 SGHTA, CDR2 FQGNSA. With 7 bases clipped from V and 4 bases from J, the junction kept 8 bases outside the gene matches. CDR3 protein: CASNRRLAGSDTQYF. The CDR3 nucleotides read TGTGCCAGCAACCGTCGACTAGCGGGTTCAGATACGCAGTATTTT.

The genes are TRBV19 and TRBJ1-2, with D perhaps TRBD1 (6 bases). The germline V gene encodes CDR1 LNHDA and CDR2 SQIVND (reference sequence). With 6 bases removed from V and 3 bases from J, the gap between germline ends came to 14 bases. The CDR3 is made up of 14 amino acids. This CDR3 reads CASRRTDSDYGYTF. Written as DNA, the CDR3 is TGTGCCAGTAGGCGGACAGATTCGGACTATGGCTACACCTTC.

This chain's CDR3 is CASSLQANRETQYF. CDR3 coding DNA: TGTGCCAGCAGCCTACAAGCGAACAGAGAGACCCAGTACTTC. The chain uses TRBV7-2 and TRBJ2-5; D is unclear. Germline V gives CDR1 SGHTA, CDR2 FQGNSA. This CDR3 is built from 14 residues. V gave up 5 bases and J gave up 4 bases, with 14 bases separating them.

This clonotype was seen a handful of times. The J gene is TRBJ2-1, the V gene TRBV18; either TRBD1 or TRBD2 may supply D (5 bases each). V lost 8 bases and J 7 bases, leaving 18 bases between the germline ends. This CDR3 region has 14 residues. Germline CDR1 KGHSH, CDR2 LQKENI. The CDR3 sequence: CASMGPPSWNEQFF. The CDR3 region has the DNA TGTGCCAGCATGGGACCGCCTTCTTGGAATGAGCAGTTCTTC.

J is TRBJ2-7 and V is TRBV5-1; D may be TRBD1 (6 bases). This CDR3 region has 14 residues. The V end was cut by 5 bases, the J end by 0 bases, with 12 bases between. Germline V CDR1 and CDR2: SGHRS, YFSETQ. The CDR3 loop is CASRQTGSSYEQYF. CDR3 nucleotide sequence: TGCGCCAGCAGACAAACAGGGTCCTCCTACGAGCAGTACTTC. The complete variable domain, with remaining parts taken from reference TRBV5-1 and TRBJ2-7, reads KAGVTQTPRYLIKTRGQQVTLSCSPISGHRSVSWYQQTPGQGLQFLFEYFSETQRNKGNFPGRFSGRQFSNSRSEMNVSTLELGDSALYLCASRQTGSSYEQYFGPGTRLTVT.

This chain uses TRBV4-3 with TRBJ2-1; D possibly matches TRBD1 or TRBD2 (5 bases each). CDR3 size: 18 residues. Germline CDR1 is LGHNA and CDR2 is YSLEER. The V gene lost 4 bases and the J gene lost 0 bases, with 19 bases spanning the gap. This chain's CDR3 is CASSPHYIRGSSYNEQFF. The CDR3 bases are TGCGCCAGCAGCCCACACTATATTCGGGGCAGCTCCTACAATGAGCAGTTCTTC.

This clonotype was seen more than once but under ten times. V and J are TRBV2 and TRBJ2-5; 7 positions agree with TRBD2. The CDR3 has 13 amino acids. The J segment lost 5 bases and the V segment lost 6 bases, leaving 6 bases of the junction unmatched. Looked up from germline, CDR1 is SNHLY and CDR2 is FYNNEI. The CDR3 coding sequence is TGTGCCAGCAGGACTAGCCGCCAGGAGACCCAGTACTTC. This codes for CASRTSRQETQYF.

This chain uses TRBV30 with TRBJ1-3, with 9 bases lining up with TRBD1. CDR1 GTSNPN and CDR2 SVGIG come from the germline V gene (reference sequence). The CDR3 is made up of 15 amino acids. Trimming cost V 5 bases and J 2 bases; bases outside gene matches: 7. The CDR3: CAWGIRTGAGNTIYF. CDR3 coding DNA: TGTGCCTGGGGGATTCGGACAGGGGCTGGAAACACCATATATTTT.

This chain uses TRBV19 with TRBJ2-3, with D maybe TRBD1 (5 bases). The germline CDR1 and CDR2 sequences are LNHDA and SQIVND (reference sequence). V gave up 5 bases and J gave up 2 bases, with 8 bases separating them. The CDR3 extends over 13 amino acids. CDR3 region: CASSWTITDTQYF. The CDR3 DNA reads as TGTGCCAGTAGTTGGACAATCACAGATACGCAGTATTTT.

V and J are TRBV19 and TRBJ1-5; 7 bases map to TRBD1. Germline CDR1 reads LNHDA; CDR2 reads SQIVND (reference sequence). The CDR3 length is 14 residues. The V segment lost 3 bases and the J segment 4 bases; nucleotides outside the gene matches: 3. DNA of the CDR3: TGTGCCAGTAGTATCCAACAGGGGAATCAGCCCCAGCATTTT. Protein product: CASSIQQGNQPQHF.

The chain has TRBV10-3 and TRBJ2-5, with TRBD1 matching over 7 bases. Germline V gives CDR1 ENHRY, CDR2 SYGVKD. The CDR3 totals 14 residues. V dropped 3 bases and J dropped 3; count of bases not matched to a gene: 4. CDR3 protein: CAISEGTAEETQYF. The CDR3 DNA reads TGTGCCATCAGTGAAGGGACAGCGGAAGAGACCCAGTACTTC.

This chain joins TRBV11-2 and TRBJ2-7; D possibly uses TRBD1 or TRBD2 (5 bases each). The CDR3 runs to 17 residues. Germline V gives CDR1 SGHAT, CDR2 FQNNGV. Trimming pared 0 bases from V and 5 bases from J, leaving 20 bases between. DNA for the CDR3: TGTGCCAGCAGCTTAGATCTTGGGACCAGGGTTGATGACGAGCAGTACTTC. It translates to CASSLDLGTRVDDEQYF.

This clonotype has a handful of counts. CDR3 in amino acids: CASSFYAGRTGTQYF. The CDR3 coding sequence is TGTGCCAGCAGCTTTTACGCGGGGCGAACGGGGACCCAGTACTTC. The rearrangement links TRBV11-1 to TRBJ2-5; tentatively, D is TRBD2 (6 bases). V was shortened by 3 bases and J by 7 bases, with 18 bases between the two germline ends. The CDR3 contains 15 residues. The germline CDR1 and CDR2 sequences are SGHAT and FQDESV (reference sequence). The whole variable domain, remainder taken from reference TRBV11-1 and TRBJ2-5, is EAEVAQSPRYKITEKSQAVAFWCDPISGHATLYWYRQILGQGPELLVQFQDESVVDDSQLPKDRFSAERLKGVDSTLKIQPAELGDSAMYLCASSFYAGRTGTQYFGPGTRLLVL.